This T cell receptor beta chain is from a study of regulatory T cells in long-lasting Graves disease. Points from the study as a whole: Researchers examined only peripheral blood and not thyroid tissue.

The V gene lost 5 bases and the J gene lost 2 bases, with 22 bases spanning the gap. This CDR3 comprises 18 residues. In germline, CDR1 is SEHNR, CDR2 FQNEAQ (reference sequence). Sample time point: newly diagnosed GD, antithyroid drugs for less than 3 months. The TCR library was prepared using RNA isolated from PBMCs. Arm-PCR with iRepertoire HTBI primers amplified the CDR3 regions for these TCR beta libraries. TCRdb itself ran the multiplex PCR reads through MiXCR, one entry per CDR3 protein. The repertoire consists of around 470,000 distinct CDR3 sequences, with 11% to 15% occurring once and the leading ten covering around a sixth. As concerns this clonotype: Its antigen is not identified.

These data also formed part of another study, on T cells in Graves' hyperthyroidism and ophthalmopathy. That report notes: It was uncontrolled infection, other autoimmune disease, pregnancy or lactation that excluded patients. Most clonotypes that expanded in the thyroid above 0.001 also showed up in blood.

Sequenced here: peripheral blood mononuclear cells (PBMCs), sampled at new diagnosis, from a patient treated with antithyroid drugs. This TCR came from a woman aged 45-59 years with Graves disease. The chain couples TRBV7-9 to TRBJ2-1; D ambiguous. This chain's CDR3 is CASSHQGSVLIAYNEQFF. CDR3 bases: TGTGCCAGCAGCCACCAAGGATCGGTACTGATAGCCTACAATGAGCAGTTCTTC.